This is a list of T cell receptor beta chains from one sample in a study of breast tumors, draining lymph nodes, adjacent tissues. A single record per CDR3 protein comes from TCRdb applying MiXCR to the multiplex PCR reads. The table shows some 150,000 distinct CDR3 sequences, with about a fifth occurring only once. The sample consisted of axillary lymph node tissue. These receptor sequences come from a female donor with breast cancer. Some clones in this sample may be carry-over from other donors' samples. Both conserved end residues are part of each CDR3. A D gene is named only where the DNA matches it firmly. Clone size is stated in some rows and not others, as once, few, many or a class when expanded.

v_call	clone_size	j_call	d_call	cdr3_nt	cdr3_aa
TRBV6-4	many	TRBJ2-7	TRBD1	TGTGCCAAGAGGACAGGCCTATGGGAGCAGTACTTC	CAKRTGLWEQYF
TRBV5-5	-	TRBJ2-2	TRBD1	TGTGCCAGCAGCTCGCGTGGACAGGGGGCGAACACCGGGGTGCTGTTTTTT	CASSSRGQGANTGVLFF
TRBV27	-	TRBJ2-1	-	TGTGCCAGCACCACCCCATTGGGGGATCTGGGTGTAAATGAGCAGTTCTTC	CASTTPLGDLGVNEQFF
TRBV29-1	many	TRBJ2-2	TRBD1	TGCAGCGTGAGGACAGGGACCACCGGGGAGCTGTTTTTT	CSVRTGTTGELFF
TRBV20-1	many	TRBJ2-1	TRBD1	TGCAGTGCTAGAGCCCCCAGGGACAGGGGCAATGAGCAGTTCTTC	CSARAPRDRGNEQFF
TRBV10-1	many	TRBJ2-3	TRBD2	TGCGCCAGCAGTGACCCCCCGAGTAGCGGGAGTGGCACAGATACGCAGTATTTT	CASSDPPSSGSGTDTQYF
TRBV6-1	many	TRBJ1-2	-	TGTGCCAGCAACCCGGCAACGGGGTATGGCTACACCTTC	CASNPATGYGYTF
TRBV6-2/TRBV6-3	-	TRBJ2-7	-	TGTGCCAGCAGTCACCCCCCCGGGGCAGGGGCCTACGAGCAGTACTTC	CASSHPPGAGAYEQYF
TRBV7-6	many	TRBJ2-7	TRBD2	TGTGCCAGCAGCCGAGGCGGGACTAGCGGGAGGTACGAGCAGTACTTC	CASSRGGTSGRYEQYF
TRBV12-3/TRBV12-4	few	TRBJ1-2	TRBD1	TGTGCCAGCAGTCCCACCGGGACAGGGGTTAAGGGCTACACCTTC	CASSPTGTGVKGYTF
TRBV6-5	few	TRBJ1-2	-	TGTGCCAGCAGTATCGGGATCACGTATGGCTACACCTTC	CASSIGITYGYTF
TRBV19	many	TRBJ2-1	TRBD1	TGTGCCAGTAGGCAGGGGGAACGAAACAATGAGCAGTTCTTC	CASRQGERNNEQFF
TRBV5-6	many	TRBJ2-3	-	TGTGCCAGCAGCTTGGGGATTAGCACAGATACGCAGTATTTT	CASSLGISTDTQYF
TRBV27	many	TRBJ2-5	-	TGTGCCAGCAGTTTAGGGTCAGGGAAAGAGACCCAGTACTTC	CASSLGSGKETQYF
TRBV4-1	many	TRBJ2-7	-	TGCGCCAGCAGCCAAGAAACCAACTCCTACGAGCAGTACTTC	CASSQETNSYEQYF
TRBV2	many	TRBJ1-5	-	TGTGCCAGCAGTGTCGAGTGGGCAGCGACAAATCAGCCCCAGCATTTT	CASSVEWAATNQPQHF
TRBV20-1	many	TRBJ2-7	-	TGCAGTGCTAGGAAGGACTCCTCGTCCTACGAGCAGTACTTC	CSARKDSSSYEQYF
TRBV9	-	TRBJ2-1	TRBD2	TGTGCCTGCAGCGTAGGCGCCCGACTAGCGGTCGATGAGCAGTTCTTC	CACSVGARLAVDEQFF
TRBV10-1	many	TRBJ2-3	-	TGCGCCAGCAGTGATTTCGGGAGTACGGGGGATACGCAGTATTTT	CASSDFGSTGDTQYF
TRBV27	-	TRBJ2-2	-	TGTGCCAGCAGTCTTGTCGTGGAGGCCGGGGAGCTGTTTTTT	CASSLVVEAGELFF
TRBV19	many	TRBJ2-7	TRBD2	TGTGCCAGTAGTAGCGGACTAGCGGGAGGTGAGCAGTACTTC	CASSSGLAGGEQYF
TRBV7-2	many	TRBJ2-7	TRBD2	TGTGCCAGCAGCTACACGGGAGGTTACTTATGGGAGCAGTACTTC	CASSYTGGYLWEQYF
TRBV20-1	-	TRBJ1-5	-	TGCAGTGCTAGAAGGGGGGGGGCTGGTCAGCCCCAGCATTTT	CSARRGGAGQPQHF
TRBV7-9	many	TRBJ2-3	-	TGTGCCAGCAGCTTAGTAGCCGATACGCAGTATTTT	CASSLVADTQYF
TRBV7-2	many	TRBJ2-1	TRBD1	TGTGCCAGCAGTTTTAAGGGTTGGGGACAGGCGGGGAATGAGCAGTTCTTC	CASSFKGWGQAGNEQFF
TRBV7-2	many	TRBJ2-5	TRBD2	TGTGCCAGCAGCAAAGCGGGAGGGGGAGGTGAGACCCAGTACTTC	CASSKAGGGGETQYF
TRBV2	-	TRBJ2-1	TRBD2	TGCGCCAGCAGCCCAGGGACTAGCGGGAGAGGGTTTGCGAAGCAGTTCTTC	CASSPGTSGRGFAKQFF
TRBV20-1	many	TRBJ2-1	TRBD2	TGCAGTGCTAGAGGTGTAGGGACTACCTACAATGAGCAGTTCTTC	CSARGVGTTYNEQFF
TRBV7-6	once	TRBJ2-1	-	TGTGCCAGCAGCCCCTCAGCGGGCTCCTACAATGAGCAGTTCTTC	CASSPSAGSYNEQFF
TRBV6-1	-	TRBJ2-3	-	TGTGCCAGCAGTGCCGTCAGGGGCGGTACGCAGTATTTT	CASSAVRGGTQYF
TRBV27	many	TRBJ1-6	-	TGTGCCAGCAGTTTAAAGAGAGGAGGAGGTTCACCCCTCCACTTT	CASSLKRGGGSPLHF
TRBV7-9	many	TRBJ2-2	TRBD1	TGTGCCAGCAGCTCAAACAGGGGTTGGTCGAACACCGGGGAGCTGTTTTTT	CASSSNRGWSNTGELFF
TRBV28	-	TRBJ1-6	-	TGTGCCAGCAGCCCAAGGGCACGGAATTCACCCCTCCACTTT	CASSPRARNSPLHF
TRBV14	many	TRBJ2-5	TRBD2	TGTGCCAGCAGTAACAAGTGGGGAGGGTCACAGACCCAGTACTTC	CASSNKWGGSQTQYF
TRBV27	-	TRBJ2-3	TRBD2	TGTGCCAGCAGTTTGGCTCTAGCGGCCACAGATACGCAGTATTTT	CASSLALAATDTQYF
TRBV7-9	many	TRBJ1-2	TRBD1	TGTGCCAGCAGCTACCACACCAGGGGGCATGGCTACACCTTC	CASSYHTRGHGYTF
TRBV6-5	many	TRBJ2-3	-	TGTGCCAGCAGTTTGACGGTTAGCACAGATACGCAGTATTTT	CASSLTVSTDTQYF
TRBV6-2/TRBV6-3	-	TRBJ2-3	-	TGTGCCAGCAGCTTGCAGCAGATCGCAGATACGCAGTATTTT	CASSLQQIADTQYF
TRBV7-2	many	TRBJ1-4	-	TGTGCCAGCAGCTTTACAGGGCTCGCAACTAATGAAAAACTGTTTTTT	CASSFTGLATNEKLFF
TRBV20-1	many	TRBJ2-2	-	TGCAGTGCTCCAAAGAACACCGGGGAGCTGTTTTTT	CSAPKNTGELFF
TRBV11-3	many	TRBJ2-2	-	TGTGCCAGCAGCTTAGAGGCAGGGATAACCGGGGAGCTGTTTTTT	CASSLEAGITGELFF
TRBV12-3/TRBV12-4	many	TRBJ1-5	TRBD1	TGTGCCAGCAGTCGCGACAGGGCGGGCAATCAGCCCCAGCATTTT	CASSRDRAGNQPQHF
TRBV7-9	few	TRBJ2-4	TRBD1	TGTGCCAGCAGCCAAGGGGTTGGGACAGGCATAGCCAAAAACATTCAGTACTTC	CASSQGVGTGIAKNIQYF
TRBV25-1	many	TRBJ1-4	TRBD1	TGTGCCAGCAGCGCCAACAGGGGTTCGCTTGAAAAACTGTTTTTT	CASSANRGSLEKLFF
TRBV9	many	TRBJ2-1	TRBD2	TGTGCCAGCAGGCGTACTAGCGGAGGACGCAATGAGCAGTTCTTC	CASRRTSGGRNEQFF
TRBV7-6	many	TRBJ2-1	-	TGTGCCAGCAGCTTAGTGGAGACAGATTACAATGAGCAGTTCTTC	CASSLVETDYNEQFF
TRBV7-2	many	TRBJ2-7	-	TGTGCCAGCAGCTTAGTCCGTACCTACGAGCAGTACTTC	CASSLVRTYEQYF
TRBV20-1	many	TRBJ2-1	TRBD2	TGCAGTGCTTCCGGGACTAGATGGTCCAATGAGCAGTTCTTC	CSASGTRWSNEQFF
TRBV5-8	many	TRBJ2-1	-	TGTGCCAGCAGGTCGGGTCTAGCCTACAATGAGCAGTTCTTC	CASRSGLAYNEQFF
TRBV29-1	many	TRBJ2-1	TRBD2	TGCAGCGCCCCGGTCGGCGGGAGTTACAATGAGCAGTTCTTC	CSAPVGGSYNEQFF
TRBV6-1	many	TRBJ2-2	-	TGTGCCAGCACCCTGTGGGGGGCGTCGGACACCGGGGAGCTGTTTTTT	CASTLWGASDTGELFF
TRBV30	-	TRBJ2-5	TRBD2	TGTGCCTGGACCCCGGCTGGGGGGGACCAAGAGACCCAGTACTTC	CAWTPAGGDQETQYF
TRBV10-2	many	TRBJ2-5	TRBD1	TGCGCCAGCGGTAGGGGGCAGGGGGAGACCCAGTACTTC	CASGRGQGETQYF
TRBV5-1	many	TRBJ2-3	-	TGCGCCAGCAGCTCTGAATATGGAACAGATACGCAGTATTTT	CASSSEYGTDTQYF